This note documents a single T cell receptor (beta chain) sequence. The sample holds a few counts of this clone. This clone's antigen is unknown. Base qualities are missing; no much larger clone stands one base away. The High Capacity cDNA Reverse Transcription Kit was used to reverse transcribe all of the isolated RNA, meaning that expressed TCRB transcripts were what got sequenced. Deep immunoSEQ sequencing was applied to naive, central memory and regulatory T cell samples, giving an average of about 3.8 million total reads per sample. Sorted cells were lysed in RLT buffer, and RNA was extracted using DNase-treated RNeasy Micro or Mini kits according to cell number. To prevent cross-contamination, each cell subset was processed individually, whereas patient and healthy donor samples were processed jointly. Using the immunoSEQ multiplex PCR, TCRB sequences were amplified from cDNA into 87-bp fragments spanning the CDR3 region. Sequencing of the amplicons was done on the Illumina HiSeq platform. In the original analysis: PCR bias was corrected computationally using synthetic template baselines, and reads within Hamming distance 2 were collapsed, with unmergeable singletons discarded. Reads were aligned to IMGT to assign V, D and J genes, CDR3 length, and insertions or deletions at six rearrangement sites. Within each subset, clonotype counts were normalized to the number of sorted cells before true diversity and Gini coefficients were calculated with the tcR R package. Repertoire sharing was quantified using the overlap coefficient calculated on TCRB nucleotide sequences. Out-of-frame TCRB sequences from naive cells were analyzed as a proxy for the pre-selection repertoire. Not all clones reach the TCRdb copy of this immuneACCESS table, which keeps in-frame sequences only. Checked studies attribute under half of the gap to unresolved V genes and leave the rest unexplained. V and J calls and clone size are as listed in that table; D and trimming were resolved from the DNA. In this sample the table shows 860,000 or so clones, about a sixth of which occur a single time. About 0.02% of the sample rests with the top ten.

These data originate in a study of beta chain features in type 1 diabetes (dated 2018 in TCRdb). For the study in its entirety: Patients and healthy donors did not differ in mean age, gender distribution, total cell number or subset yield. A total of roughly 100,000,000 sorted cells were examined across all samples, and the number of cells per subset was strongly correlated with RNA yield. In the study, TCRB repertoires of sorted circulating CD4+ T cell subsets from recently diagnosed type 1 diabetes patients were compared with those of matched healthy donors. Regulatory and stem cell-like memory subsets were isolated from only 8 patients and about eight healthy donors, whereas naive and central memory subsets came from all 30 or so donors.

From the cysteine through the phenylalanine, the CDR3 covers 16 amino acids. Just CDR3 DNA is preserved here, 48 bases in frame from base 1. Based on the germline V gene (reference sequence), the CDR1 and CDR2 sequences are SGHKS and YYEKEE. Clipping removes 4 bases from V and 2 bases from J, with 7 as the unmatched junction base count. From each donor, a single peripheral blood sample of around 0.12 L on average was drawn into heparinised tubes. A BD FACSAria II and a panel including CD45RO, CCR7, CD25, CD127, CD95 and CD27 were used to sort naive, central memory, regulatory and stem cell-like memory CD4+ T cells. Purity was above 95% for every sorted population. PBMCs were isolated right away by Lymphoprep density gradient centrifugation and were stained directly, without culture. So that batch effects would be minimized, each experiment stained and sorted samples in pairs, pairing one healthy donor with one patient.

The paper's findings and limits, for the study overall: Type 1 diabetes patients showed a moderate but significant shortening of TCRB CDR3 length in all four CD4+ subsets. Because the HLA sub-analyses included only small numbers of individuals, any influence of HLA type on TCRB rearrangement was left unresolved. Naive, central memory and regulatory TCRB repertoires appeared to be more similar among patients than among healthy donors. Shorter templates might have been favored by PCR, but patient and control samples were amplified and corrected together, so both groups would have been affected equally by any skew. Because cDNA rather than genomic DNA was sequenced, highly expressing activated cells could have been over-represented, although no difference in activation and CD3 levels was found between groups. Fewer insertions and more nucleotide deletions at VDJ recombination sites were observed in patients with type 1 diabetes, implying thymic rearrangement abnormalities.

The chain is encoded by TRBV5-5 joined to TRBJ2-2, and 8 junctional nucleotides match TRBD2. Sequenced material: naive CD4+ T cells from blood. The cell subset or site tag for this specimen amounts to: true naive CD4+ T cells. This clonotype was obtained from a young woman in good health. CDR3 region: CASSPALAGNTGELFF. The DNA sequence is as follows: TGTGCCAGCAGCCCCGCGCTAGCGGGTAACACCGGGGAGCTGTTTTTT.